Listed below are T cell receptor beta chains from one sample, sequenced in a study of OX40 agonist ivuxolimab in advanced cancers. Generated by immunoSEQ multiplex PCR, the TCRdb table keeps only in-frame clones and is missing some. The sample lists some 86,000 clones; approximately 85% were seen once. The input for sequencing was CD4+ or CD8+ T cells sorted from blood, taken in a trial of the OX40 agonist ivuxolimab. These receptors all come from an adult with an advanced solid tumor such as melanoma, head and neck, liver or kidney cancer. The CDR3 runs from the conserved cysteine through the conserved F or W. The D gene is left open where the match is weak. Where a row states a size, it is once, few, many or the class of an expanded clone; other rows omit it.

TRBV4-2	.	.	TRBJ2-1	TGTGCCAGCAGCTTCGGGACTCCCTACAATGAGCAGTTCTTC	CASSFGTPYNEQFF
TRBV10-1	.	.	TRBJ1-5	TGCGCCAGCAGTGAGTCCCTGATGACACCCCAGCATTTT	CASSESLMTPQHF
TRBV5-4	TRBD2	.	TRBJ2-7	TGTGCCAGCAGCTTAGGCGGGAGTTACGGCGAGCAGTACTTC	CASSLGGSYGEQYF
TRBV7-2	TRBD2	.	TRBJ2-7	TGTGCCAGCAGCCCGACCTCCGGGACTAGGGGCGAGCAGTACTTC	CASSPTSGTRGEQYF
TRBV4-2	.	.	TRBJ2-3	TGTGCCAGCAGCCAAGACACCCCTAGCGGCACAGATACGCAGTATTTT	CASSQDTPSGTDTQYF
TRBV6-5	.	.	TRBJ2-5	TGTGCCAGCAGCTACTCTCCCGGCCAAGAGACCCAGTACTTC	CASSYSPGQETQYF
TRBV7-7	.	few	TRBJ2-5	TGTGCTAGCAGCTCGTCGACCCAAGAGACCCAGTACTTC	CASSSSTQETQYF
TRBV5-1	.	.	TRBJ2-2	TGCGCCAGCAGCTTCGACACCGGGGAGCTGTTTTTT	CASSFDTGELFF
TRBV21-1	.	.	TRBJ2-1	TGTGCCAGCAGCAAAGGACTTCTCTTC	CASSKGLLF
TRBV2	TRBD1	.	TRBJ2-7	TGTGCCAGCGGGGACAGGGGGACCTACGAGCAGTACTTC	CASGDRGTYEQYF
TRBV13	TRBD2	.	TRBJ2-7	TGTGCCAGCAGCCTCCGACTAGCGGGAGACTCGGGCTCCTACGAGCAGTACTTC	CASSLRLAGDSGSYEQYF
TRBV27	.	.	TRBJ2-7	TGTGCCAGCAGCCACAGGAGACGTGGCTCCTACGAGCAGTACTTC	CASSHRRRGSYEQYF
TRBV5-6	.	.	TRBJ1-2	TGTGCCAGCAGCTGGGATGTGGGCGACTATGGCTACACCTTC	CASSWDVGDYGYTF
TRBV28	TRBD1	.	TRBJ2-7	TGTGCCAGCAGGGGACAGGAACTTACCTACGAGCAGTACTTC	CASRGQELTYEQYF
TRBV4-1	.	once	TRBJ1-5	TGCGCCAGCAGCCAAGAGGGCAGGAATCAGCCCCAGCATTTT	CASSQEGRNQPQHF
TRBV7-2	.	.	TRBJ2-5	TGTGCCAGCAGCTTAGAACGAGAGACCCAGTACTTC	CASSLERETQYF
TRBV9	.	few	TRBJ2-1	TGTGCCAGCAGCGACGGACGGACTACCTACAATGAGCAGTTCTTC	CASSDGRTTYNEQFF
TRBV25-1	.	.	TRBJ2-5	TGTGCCAGCAGTGATCCTGGGCCGCGGACCCAGTACTTC	CASSDPGPRTQYF
TRBV4-1	.	.	TRBJ1-6	TGCGCCAGCAGCATGCCAAAATGGGGACGGTATAATTCACCCCTCCACTTT	CASSMPKWGRYNSPLHF
TRBV30	TRBD2	.	TRBJ2-5	TGTGCCTGGACGACTAGCCGGGGCAAAGAGACCCAGTACTTC	CAWTTSRGKETQYF
TRBV5-4	.	few	TRBJ2-3	TGTGCCAGCAGCTTGATGACAACAGATACGCAGTATTTT	CASSLMTTDTQYF
TRBV28	.	.	TRBJ2-1	TGTGCCAGCAGTTTCCCAGGAGCATGGTTCTTC	CASSFPGAWFF
TRBV5-1	.	.	TRBJ2-5	TGCGCCAGCAGCCCGGAGGGCCGCCAAGAGACCCAGTACTTC	CASSPEGRQETQYF
TRBV7-9	.	.	TRBJ2-1	TGTGCCATTGAAGCTAGCTCCTACAATGAGCAGTTCTTC	CAIEASSYNEQFF
TRBV29-1	TRBD2	.	TRBJ2-5	TGCAGCGTTGATACTACTAGCGGGACGGGGACCCAGTACTTC	CSVDTTSGTGTQYF
TRBV7-9	.	once	TRBJ2-4	TGTGCCAGCAGCGTCCTCAACCTAGTTCAGGCCAAAAACATTCAGTACTTC	CASSVLNLVQAKNIQYF
TRBV29-1	TRBD1	few	TRBJ1-4	TGCAGCGTTGAAGCAGGGGGTGCGGAAAAACTGTTTTTT	CSVEAGGAEKLFF
TRBV18	.	.	TRBJ1-2	TGTGCCAGCTCACCACTCCAAGACAACTATGGCTACACCTTC	CASSPLQDNYGYTF
TRBV6-1	.	.	TRBJ2-3	TGTGCCAGCAGTATGGCGTTGGTCCTGAGAAATACGCAGTATTTT	CASSMALVLRNTQYF
TRBV19	.	.	TRBJ2-5	TGTGCCAGTAGTTCAGGGGGGGAGACCCAGTACTTC	CASSSGGETQYF
TRBV7-2	.	.	TRBJ2-7	TGTGCCAGCAGCTTAGTCGGGGCAGGGAAGAACGAGCAGTACTTC	CASSLVGAGKNEQYF
TRBV6-5	.	.	TRBJ2-7	TGTGCCAGCAGTTACTCGAACAAGTTCTACGAGCAGTACTTC	CASSYSNKFYEQYF
TRBV10-3	TRBD2	.	TRBJ2-7	TGTGCCATCAGTGAGGGGGCGGGAGGGCCTCGCGAGCAGTACTTC	CAISEGAGGPREQYF
TRBV10-3	.	.	TRBJ1-5	TGTGCCATCAGTGAGTCGGTTGGGGGCCAGCCCCAGCATTTT	CAISESVGGQPQHF
TRBV7-3	.	.	TRBJ2-2	TGTGCCAGCAGCTTAATAACCGGGGAGCTGTTTTTT	CASSLITGELFF
TRBV7-9	TRBD1	.	TRBJ2-7	TGTGCCAGCAGCTTTGACAGGGGGCGCTTCTACGAGCAGTACTTC	CASSFDRGRFYEQYF
TRBV2	TRBD2	.	TRBJ2-2	TGTGCCAGCAGTGTTAGCGGGAGTCTATTCGGGGAGCTGTTTTTT	CASSVSGSLFGELFF
TRBV6-6	TRBD1	.	TRBJ1-5	TGTGCCAGCAGTTACGGCGTACAGGGGGCAGGAGAGCCCCAGCATTTT	CASSYGVQGAGEPQHF
TRBV18	.	.	TRBJ2-6	TGTGCCAGCTCACCAGTGACGTCCCTGGCTGGGGCCAACGTCCTGACTTTC	CASSPVTSLAGANVLTF
TRBV30	.	few	TRBJ2-1	TGTGCCTGGACCGACGGCGGGAACTACAATGAGCAGTTCTTC	CAWTDGGNYNEQFF
TRBV15	TRBD1	.	TRBJ2-7	TGTGCCACCAGCAGAGGGACAGGGGGTTACGAGCAGTACTTC	CATSRGTGGYEQYF
TRBV11-3	.	once	TRBJ1-1	TGTGCCAGCAGCTTAGTCGGGGGGAACACTGAAGCTTTCTTT	CASSLVGGNTEAFF
TRBV27	.	.	TRBJ2-7	TGTGCCAGCAGTTTATCCACGCGTCAGGGAGTGCAGTACTTC	CASSLSTRQGVQYF
TRBV5-6	TRBD1	.	TRBJ1-5	TGTGCCAGCAGTTACCAGGGGGCCCTTACTAGCAATCAGCCCCAGCATTTT	CASSYQGALTSNQPQHF
TRBV4-3	TRBD2	.	TRBJ2-7	TGCGCCAGCAGCCAAGATCTCGGTAGCGGGAAAAACGAGCAGTACTTC	CASSQDLGSGKNEQYF
TRBV5-1	TRBD1	.	TRBJ1-1	TGCGCCAGCAGCTGGGTTACAGGGGAGAACACTGAAGCTTTCTTT	CASSWVTGENTEAFF
TRBV9	.	.	TRBJ1-4	TGTGCCTCAACAAAGGGTGCAACTAATGAAAAACTGTTTTTT	CASTKGATNEKLFF
TRBV7-9	TRBD2	.	TRBJ2-1	TGTGCCAGCCGCGAAGATAGCGGGAGTCAATACAATGAGCAGTTCTTC	CASREDSGSQYNEQFF
TRBV11-2	.	.	TRBJ1-1	TGTGCCAGCAGCTTCGAAGGGGAGAACACTGAAGCTTTCTTT	CASSFEGENTEAFF